This T cell receptor beta chain was identified in a study of human T cells and chemical hapten exposure. Sample time point: patch test 2, 6 weeks after DPC sensitization. Treatment here: therapeutic diphenylcyclopropenone sensitization with weekly scalp DPC. Unfractionated whole blood was the source from which total RNA was extracted. Study results and caveats: It should be noted that donors had alopecia, so their immune response may differ from healthy people's.

In the study's own analysis: There were a median of around 97,000 TCRs per sample, with a range from roughly 20,000 to 750,000. TCRdb processed the RACE reads anew with MiXCR; each CDR3 protein has one entry. These V and J calls derive from TCRdb rather than the authors' analysis. Among about 84,000 distinct CDR3 sequences listed, roughly 10% were seen once. This CDR3 comprises 15 residues. J was trimmed by 3 bases and V by 4 bases; bases with no gene match: 7. Germline assignment: CDR1 DFQATT and CDR2 SNEGSKA (reference sequence). This clonotype was detected only a few times. Its target is not known. The origin of this receptor is a woman in her twenties or thirties with alopecia areata. Some clones in this sample may be carry-over from other donors' samples. The material was whole blood, obtained in connection with sensitization to the hapten diphenylcyclopropenone (DPC). This rearrangement joins TRBV20-1 to TRBJ2-1; 9 bases align to TRBD2. CDR3 protein: CSATRLAVFYNEQFF. The CDR3 nucleotides read TGCAGTGCTACTAGACTAGCGGTCTTCTACAATGAGCAGTTCTTC.